The TCR beta chain described here comes from a study of shared clonotypes between healthy human individuals. About the study: Serving as donors were a couple of women and three men, whose ages spanned 18 to 49.

Researchers ran the assay at a deep level. Profiled with immunoSEQ multiplex PCR; TCRdb holds only in-frame clones, not every one. The sample has around 580,000 clones, roughly 98% seen once. With regard to this clone: Its antigen remains unknown.

Findings of the study overall: Apart from blood, nothing was sampled; tissue repertoires likely differ.

V was clipped by 5 bases and J by 8 bases, with 10 bases between them. Germline CDR1 and CDR2: SGHTA and FQGTGA. The CDR3 loop spans 12 amino acids. CD45RO-negative CD8 cells positively selected for CCR7 made up the naive population, which excluded terminally differentiated effector memory CD45RA+ cells. Participating donors were healthy, HIV-negative adults free of recent acute infections or vaccinations. The material sequenced was naive CD8+ T cells sorted from blood. V and J are TRBV7-3 and TRBJ2-1, with D unresolved. The TCR originated in a man aged 30 to 39 in good health. The CDR3 sequence: CASSHTSHEQFF. The CDR3 DNA follows: TGTGCCAGCAGCCATACCTCCCATGAGCAGTTCTTC.